The T cell receptor (beta chain) under discussion was sequenced for a study of neurological immune-mediated disorders. Overall study context: Secondary progressive disease was present in 3, and relapsing-remitting disease in approximately 30, of the approximately 35 multiple sclerosis patients. Study-wide results and limits: Association of the multiple sclerosis repertoire cluster with clinical or MRI features was not observed for any feature.

This clonotype showed up many times. Its antigen is unidentified. CDR1 and CDR2 (germline): DFQATT, SNEGSKA (reference sequence). This CDR3 region has 15 residues. V was pared by 0 bases and J by 1 base, with 4 bases of the junction left unmatched. The cDNA was produced through 5'RACE with 10-nucleotide random UMIs. TCRdb used MiXCR to reprocess the 5' RACE reads, holding one entry per CDR3 protein. The table lists about 74,000 distinct CDR3 sequences, roughly 5.5% of them singletons. This chain uses TRBV20-1 with TRBJ2-3, with 7 bases aligning to TRBD2. The sequence was collected from a young man with multiple sclerosis. Specimen: PBMCs. This chain's CDR3 is CSARERGRRTDTQYF. CDR3 sequence (DNA): TGCAGTGCTAGAGAGCGGGGGAGACGCACAGATACGCAGTATTTT.